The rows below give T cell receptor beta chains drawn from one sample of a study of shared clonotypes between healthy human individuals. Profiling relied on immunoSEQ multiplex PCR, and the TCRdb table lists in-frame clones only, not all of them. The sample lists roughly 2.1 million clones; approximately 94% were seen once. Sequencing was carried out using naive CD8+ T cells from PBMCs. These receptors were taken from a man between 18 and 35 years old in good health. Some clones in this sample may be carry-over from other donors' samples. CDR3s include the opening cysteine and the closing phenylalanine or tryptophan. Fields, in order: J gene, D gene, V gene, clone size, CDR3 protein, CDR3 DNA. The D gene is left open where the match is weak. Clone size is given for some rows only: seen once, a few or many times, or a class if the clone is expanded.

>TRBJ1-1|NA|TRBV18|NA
CASSPPPGEVNTEAFF
TGTGCCAGCTCACCACCGCCGGGAGAGGTGAACACTGAAGCTTTCTTT
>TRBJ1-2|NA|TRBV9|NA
CASSEAGTHYGYTF
TGTGCCAGCAGCGAGGCCGGAACTCACTATGGCTACACCTTC
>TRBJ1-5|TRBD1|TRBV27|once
CATATGGMRVQPQHF
TGTGCCACCGCGACAGGGGGAATGAGAGTACAGCCCCAGCATTTT
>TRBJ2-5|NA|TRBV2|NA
CASSEGVQETQYF
TGTGCCAGCAGTGAAGGGGTCCAAGAGACCCAGTACTTC
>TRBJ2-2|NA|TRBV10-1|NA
CASSPRSSRDLSTGELFF
TGCGCCAGCAGTCCAAGGAGCAGTCGGGACTTAAGCACCGGGGAGCTGTTTTTT
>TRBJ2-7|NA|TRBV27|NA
CASSLSTGLSSYEQYF
TGTGCCAGCAGTTTATCAACGGGGCTCAGCTCCTACGAGCAGTACTTC
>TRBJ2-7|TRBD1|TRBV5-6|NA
CASSSWDRGRIEQYF
TGTGCCAGCAGCTCCTGGGACAGGGGGCGCATCGAGCAGTACTTC
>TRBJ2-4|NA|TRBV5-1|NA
CASSPSKEGQGGYIQYF
TGCGCCAGCAGCCCATCCAAGGAGGGGCAAGGTGGCTACATTCAGTACTTC
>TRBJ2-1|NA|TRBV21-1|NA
CASSEGTSGSCGPYNEQFF
TGTGCCAGCAGCGAGGGGACTAGCGGGAGTTGCGGTCCCTACAATGAGCAGTTCTTC
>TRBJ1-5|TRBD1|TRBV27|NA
CASWSQGAWQPQHF
TGTGCCAGCTGGTCCCAGGGGGCCTGGCAGCCCCAGCATTTT
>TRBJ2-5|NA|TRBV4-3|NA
CASSQSSGPGETQYF
TGCGCCAGCAGCCAATCTTCTGGACCTGGGGAGACCCAGTACTTC
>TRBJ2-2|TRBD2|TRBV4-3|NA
CASSLREAGGELFF
TGCGCCAGCAGCCTTCGGGAGGCGGGCGGGGAGCTGTTTTTT
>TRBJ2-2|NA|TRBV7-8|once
CASSFPTRQGQSTGELFF
TGTGCCAGCAGCTTTCCCACCAGGCAGGGACAATCCACCGGGGAGCTGTTTTTT
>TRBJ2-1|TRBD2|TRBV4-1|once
CASSQDGTTSGSSNEQFF
TGCGCCAGCAGCCAAGATGGGACGACTAGCGGGAGTTCGAATGAGCAGTTCTTC
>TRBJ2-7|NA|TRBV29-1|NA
CSASGGGSYEQYF
TGCAGCGCGTCCGGAGGGGGGTCCTACGAGCAGTACTTC
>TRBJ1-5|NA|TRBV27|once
CASSPRGVSNQPQHF
TGTGCCAGCAGTCCCCGCGGGGTTAGCAATCAGCCCCAGCATTTT
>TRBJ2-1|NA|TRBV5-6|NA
CASSLGKDQDEQFF
TGTGCCAGCAGCTTGGGAAAGGACCAGGATGAGCAGTTCTTC
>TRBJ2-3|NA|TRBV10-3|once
CAISEPSASTDTQYF
TGTGCCATCAGTGAGCCTAGCGCTTCGACAGATACGCAGTATTTT
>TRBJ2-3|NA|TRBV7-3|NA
CASSLFGGGPSDTQYF
TGTGCCAGCAGCTTATTCGGAGGCGGTCCATCCGATACGCAGTATTTT
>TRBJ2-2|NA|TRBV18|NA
CASSPGQFANTGELFF
TGTGCCAGCTCACCAGGACAGTTCGCGAACACCGGGGAGCTGTTTTTT
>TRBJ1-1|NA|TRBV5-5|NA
CASSLDYLVTRPETEAFF
TGTGCCAGCAGCTTGGATTATTTGGTGACGAGACCTGAGACTGAAGCTTTCTTT
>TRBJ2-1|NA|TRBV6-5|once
CASKGIYNEQFF
TGTGCCAGCAAAGGTATCTACAATGAGCAGTTCTTC
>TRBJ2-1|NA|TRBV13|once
CASSGVDSYNEQFF
TGTGCCAGCAGCGGGGTGGACAGCTACAATGAGCAGTTCTTC
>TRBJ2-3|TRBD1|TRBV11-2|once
CASSSRQGEKDTQYF
TGTGCCAGCAGCTCCCGACAGGGGGAAAAGGATACGCAGTATTTT
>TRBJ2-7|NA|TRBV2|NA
CASSPIPRGSSYEQYF
TGTGCCAGCAGTCCCATCCCGCGGGGAAGCTCCTACGAGCAGTACTTC
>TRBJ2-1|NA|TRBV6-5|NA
CASSYGLAPKRNEQFF
TGTGCCAGCAGTTACGGGCTAGCGCCTAAAAGGAATGAGCAGTTCTTC
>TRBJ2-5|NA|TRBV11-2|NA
CASSLPGGWETQYF
TGTGCCAGCAGCTTACCCGGGGGTTGGGAGACCCAGTACTTC
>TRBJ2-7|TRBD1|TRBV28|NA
CASSSPRQGPREQYF
TGTGCCAGCAGTTCCCCGAGACAGGGGCCGCGGGAGCAGTACTTC
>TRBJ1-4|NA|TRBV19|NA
CASSITIRRGWATNEKLFF
TGTGCCAGTAGTATCACAATAAGGAGGGGTTGGGCAACTAATGAAAAACTGTTTTTT
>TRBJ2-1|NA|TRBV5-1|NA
CASSLGVGPYNEQFF
TGCGCCAGCAGCTTGGGGGTCGGGCCATACAATGAGCAGTTCTTC
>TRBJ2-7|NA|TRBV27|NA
CASSRVGGGNYEQYF
TGTGCCAGCAGTCGGGTGGGGGGGGGCAACTACGAGCAGTACTTC
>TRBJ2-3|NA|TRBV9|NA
CASSADINTQYF
TGTGCCAGCAGCGCCGACATAAATACGCAGTATTTT
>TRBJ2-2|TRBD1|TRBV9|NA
CASSARQGLDTGELFF
TGTGCCAGCAGCGCGAGACAGGGCTTGGACACCGGGGAGCTGTTTTTT
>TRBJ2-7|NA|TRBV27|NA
CASSPGPILSEQYF
TGTGCCAGCAGCCCAGGCCCAATCCTCTCCGAGCAGTACTTC
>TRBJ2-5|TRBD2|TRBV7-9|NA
CASRSSGTSGDLAQYF
TGTGCCAGCAGATCCTCAGGGACTAGCGGTGATTTGGCCCAGTACTTC
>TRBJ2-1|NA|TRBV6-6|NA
CASSSRGGHNEQFF
TGTGCCAGCAGCTCCCGGGGAGGACACAATGAGCAGTTCTTC
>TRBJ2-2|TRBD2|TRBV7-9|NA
CASSFPSGREKNTGELFF
TGTGCCAGCAGCTTTCCTAGCGGGAGGGAAAAGAACACCGGGGAGCTGTTTTTT
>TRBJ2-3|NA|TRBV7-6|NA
CASSSWDLLTTDTQYF
TGTGCCAGCAGCTCTTGGGATCTCCTGACCACAGATACGCAGTATTTT
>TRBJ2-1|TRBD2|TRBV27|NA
CASGRLAPYNEQFF
TGTGCCAGCGGCCGACTAGCGCCCTACAATGAGCAGTTCTTC
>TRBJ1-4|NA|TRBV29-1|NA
CSVEDRKGPNEKLFF
TGCAGCGTTGAAGATCGCAAGGGACCGAATGAAAAACTGTTTTTT
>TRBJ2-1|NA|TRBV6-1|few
CASSEFGNEQFF
TGTGCCAGCAGTGAATTTGGGAATGAGCAGTTCTTC
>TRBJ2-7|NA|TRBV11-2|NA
CASSLGGHYEQYF
TGTGCCAGCAGCTTAGGGGGCCACTACGAGCAGTACTTC
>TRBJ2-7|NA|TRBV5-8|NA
CASSLAGASYEQYF
TGTGCCAGCAGCTTGGCAGGGGCCTCCTACGAGCAGTACTTC
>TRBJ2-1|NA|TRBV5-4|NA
CASSSDRYNEQFF
TGTGCCAGCAGTTCCGACCGTTACAATGAGCAGTTCTTC
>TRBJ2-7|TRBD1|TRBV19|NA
CASSIMDRVNEQYF
TGTGCCAGTAGTATCATGGACAGGGTCAACGAGCAGTACTTC
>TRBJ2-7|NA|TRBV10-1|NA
CASSDGIPYEQYF
TGCGCCAGCAGTGACGGGATTCCCTACGAGCAGTACTTC
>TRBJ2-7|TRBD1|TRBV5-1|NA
CASSLGRQGFYEQYF
TGCGCCAGCAGCTTGGGGAGACAGGGATTCTACGAGCAGTACTTC
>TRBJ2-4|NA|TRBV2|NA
CASSAGSGAAKNIQYF
TGTGCCAGCAGTGCCGGGTCAGGGGCGGCCAAAAACATTCAGTACTTC
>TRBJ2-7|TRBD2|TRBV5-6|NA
CASSLGAGGYEQYF
TGTGCCAGCAGTCTGGGGGCGGGAGGCTACGAGCAGTACTTC
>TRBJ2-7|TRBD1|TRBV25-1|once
CATALGTGREQYF
TGTGCCACCGCCTTGGGGACAGGGCGCGAGCAGTACTTC
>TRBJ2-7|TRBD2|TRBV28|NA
CASSLWGGSYEQYF
TGTGCCAGCAGTCTTTGGGGAGGGTCCTACGAGCAGTACTTC
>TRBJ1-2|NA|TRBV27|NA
CASSFSGVYTF
TGTGCCAGCAGTTTTTCGGGGGTCTACACCTTC
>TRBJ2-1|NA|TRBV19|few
CASSRGNEQFF
TGTGCCAGTAGTCGGGGCAATGAGCAGTTCTTC
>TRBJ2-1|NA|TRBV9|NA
CASSVVATGSGYNEQFF
TGTGCCAGCAGCGTAGTGGCAACAGGGTCAGGGTACAATGAGCAGTTCTTC
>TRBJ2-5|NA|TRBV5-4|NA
CASSADRLQETQYF
TGTGCCAGCAGTGCTGACAGGCTCCAAGAGACCCAGTACTTC